The 13 T cell receptor beta chains below all came from one sample that was sequenced in a study of T cell changes during pregnancy in multiple sclerosis. The method was immunoSEQ multiplex PCR; TCRdb's version includes in-frame clones alone and lacks a portion of them. The table includes 39,000 or so clones, approximately 91% detected once. Here the sequenced sample was CD8+ T cells from peripheral blood mononuclear cells, taken after pregnancy. These receptors all stem from a female donor with multiple sclerosis, enrolled in a pregnancy study.

V usage is TRBV30 and J usage is TRBJ1-4; 7 bases match TRBD1. J lost 0 bases, V lost 2 bases, and 9 bases had no gene match. Germline CDR1 reads GTSNPN; CDR2 reads SVGIG (reference sequence). CDR3 size: 17 residues. In nucleotides, the CDR3 is TGTGCCTGGAGTCCCCCCGACAGGGCGGCAACTAATGAAAAACTGTTTTTT. This translates into CAWSPPDRAATNEKLFF.

This chain connects TRBV9 to TRBJ1-1; possible D gene TRBD1, 6 bases. The V gene's germline CDR1 is SGDLS and CDR2 YYNGEE. Trimming took 4 bases from V and 7 from J, leaving 11 bases between them. The CDR3 covers 12 residues. The CDR3 nucleotides read TGTGCCAGCAGCCCACACAGGGATGAAGCTTTCTTT. Its translation: CASSPHRDEAFF.

This chain joins TRBV19 and TRBJ2-3; TRBD2 agrees at 7 bases. V dropped 3 bases and J dropped 0; count of bases not matched to a gene: 6. Per germline, CDR1 LNHDA and CDR2 SQIVND (reference sequence). The length of the CDR3 is 16 residues. The CDR3 DNA reads TGTGCCAGTAGTATTAGGGTAGCGGGTAGCACAGATACGCAGTATTTT. Amino acid sequence: CASSIRVAGSTDTQYF.

The chain recombines TRBV6-5 with TRBJ2-7, with a weak D call TRBD2 (5 bases). Trimming removed 7 bases from V and 7 bases from J, with 14 bases in between. This CDR3 has 12 residues. Germline V CDR1 and CDR2: MNHEY, SVGAGI. CDR3 coding DNA: TGTGCCAGCACCTCGGAGGTGGGGGAGCAGTACTTC. It codes for CASTSEVGEQYF.

V and J are TRBV9 and TRBJ2-5; TRBD1 matches at 8 bases. The CDR3 runs 14 residues. V trimming: 4 bases; J trimming: 5 bases; junction bases outside the gene matches: 7. Germline-derived CDR1 and CDR2 are SGDLS and YYNGEE. The CDR3 DNA follows: TGTGCCAGCAGCTCCCTGGACAGGGCGGAGACCCAGTACTTC. Protein sequence: CASSSLDRAETQYF.

The chain uses TRBV11-3 and TRBJ2-1; perhaps TRBD2 as D (7 bases). Trimming left V 2 bases short and J 10 bases short, with 18 bases between. Per germline, CDR1 SGHNT and CDR2 YENEEA. This CDR3 has 15 amino acids. The CDR3 DNA reads as TGTGCCAGCAGCTTAAATCCGGGGGGCCGGGGAGAGCAGTTCTTC. Its protein is CASSLNPGGRGEQFF.

The J gene is TRBJ1-1, the V gene TRBV20-1; a weak D match, TRBD1 (5 bases). V was trimmed by 6 bases and J by 8 bases, leaving 10 bases between them. Germline assignment: CDR1 DFQATT and CDR2 SNEGSKA (reference sequence). This CDR3 has 10 residues. The CDR3 loop reads CSAPRGEAFF. The CDR3 DNA is TGCAGTGCCCCCCGGGGGGAAGCTTTCTTT.

The chain recombines TRBV15 with TRBJ2-2; weak D call: TRBD1 (6 bases). Germline-derived CDR1 and CDR2 are LNHNV and YYDKDF (reference sequence). Between the trimmed V and J ends, which lost 0 bases and 7 bases, there was a span of 6 bases. CDR3 length: 13 residues. The CDR3 protein is CATSRDRGGELFF. As DNA, the CDR3 is TGTGCCACCAGCAGAGACAGGGGCGGGGAGCTGTTTTTT.

This clone was found once. This chain joins TRBV6-1 and TRBJ2-7; a weak D match, TRBD2 (5 bases). V gave up 1 base and J gave up 2 bases, with 12 bases separating them. This CDR3 is 15 amino acids long. The germline gives CDR1 MNHNS, CDR2 SASEGT. The CDR3 protein is CASSEGTGWAYEQYF. The CDR3 DNA reads TGTGCCAGCAGTGAAGGGACGGGGTGGGCCTACGAGCAGTACTTC.

The CDR3 DNA reads TGTGCCAGCAGCGTAGAAGGACACCCCTACGAGCAGTACTTC. It codes for CASSVEGHPYEQYF. The J gene is TRBJ2-7, the V gene TRBV9; TRBD1 is a possible D gene (5 bases). The CDR3 has 14 residues. The V gene's germline CDR1 is SGDLS and CDR2 YYNGEE. The V end was cut by 0 bases, the J end by 2 bases, with 9 bases between.

The chain has TRBV6-1 and TRBJ2-7, with 9 bases that match TRBD1. This CDR3 comprises 15 residues. J was trimmed by 2 bases and V by 4 bases; bases with no gene match: 6. Looked up from germline, CDR1 is MNHNS and CDR2 is SASEGT. CDR3 sequence (DNA): TGTGCCAGCAGTGCCCAAGGGACAGGGCCCTACGAGCAGTACTTC. Amino acids: CASSAQGTGPYEQYF.

The J gene is TRBJ1-1, the V gene TRBV15; D gene uncertain. The CDR3 totals 16 residues. Between the trimmed V and J ends, which lost 0 bases and 5 bases, there was a span of 16 bases. Germline CDR1 is LNHNV and CDR2 is YYDKDF (reference sequence). The CDR3 region is CATSREQAVQRTEAFF. The DNA for the CDR3 is TGTGCCACCAGCAGAGAGCAAGCGGTGCAAAGGACTGAAGCTTTCTTT.

This chain connects TRBV5-1 to TRBJ1-2, with D tentatively TRBD1 (5 bases). The CDR3 has 11 amino acids. CDR1 and CDR2 from the germline V gene are SGHRS and YFSETQ. The V end lost 0 bases, the J end lost 10 bases, and 7 bases lay between the germline ends. The CDR3 region is CASSLGGDYTF. The CDR3 DNA is TGCGCCAGCAGCTTGGGGGGCGACTACACCTTC.